The entry below describes one T cell receptor (beta chain). Using its own MiXCR run on the PCR reads, TCRdb lists one record per CDR3 protein. In the table there are approximately 2,300 distinct CDR3 sequences, less than 8.5% of which are singletons. These data originate in a study of CXCR3 chemokines and chemotherapy response in bladder cancer. CDR3 size: 13 residues. V shed 5 bases, J shed 5 bases, and the junction held 2 bases outside the gene matches. The germline gives CDR1 SQVTM, CDR2 ANQGSEA. This sequence originates from a human donor with bladder cancer that responded to neoadjuvant chemotherapy. The J gene is TRBJ2-2, the V gene TRBV29-1, with TRBD1 matching 10 bases. This sample was gathered from a patient whose treatment included neoadjuvant chemotherapy. The CDR3 DNA sequence: TGCAGCGTTCGGACAGGGGGAACCGGGGAGCTGTTTTTT. Its protein product is CSVRTGGTGELFF.